This TCR beta chain is from a study of blood T cell repertoires in COVID-19. Study overall: There were acute and convalescent COVID-19 samples, and they came from the United States, Italy and Spain. From T cells, B-cell-depleted T cells, or PBMCs came the material, which was cDNA or gDNA.

Measured with immunoSEQ multiplex PCR; TCRdb has only the in-frame clones, and not every one. This table has 200,000 to 300,000 clones, approximately 85% appearing once. The Seattle site enrolled patients during active infection and followed them longitudinally. The CDR3 has 16 amino acids. Germline CDR1 and CDR2: SEHNR and FQNEAQ (reference sequence). The V and J ends lost 1 base and 3 bases, in that order; junction bases with no gene match: 5. The sample comprised peripheral blood. The chain has TRBV7-9 and TRBJ1-4, with 7 bases lining up with TRBD1. This receptor was obtained from a man aged 50-60 years with COVID-19, enrolled during active disease. CDR3 loop: CASSLGDRVANEKLFF. DNA for the CDR3: TGTGCCAGCAGCTTAGGCGACAGGGTTGCTAATGAAAAACTGTTTTTT.